This paragraph reports one TCR beta chain. No cognate antigen has been identified for it. No much larger clonotype is one base removed from it; base qualities were not supplied. At one collaborating source in Seattle, patients were enrolled during active infection and were followed longitudinally through the course of disease. Collaborating institutions collected whole blood in K2EDTA tubes following their own protocols. For TCRbeta analysis, collaborators shipped samples in one of three forms: frozen whole blood, isolated PBMCs, or DNA extracted from either of those sample types. This specimen belongs to a study of blood T cell repertoires in COVID-19 (dated by TCRdb to 2020 to 2022). Concerning the study at large: Collaborator samples came from the United States, Italy and Spain and covered acute and convalescent phases of COVID-19. Subjects who had been exposed to COVID-19, were actively infected with it, or had recovered from it provided the deeply sampled blood TCRbeta repertoires that made up the dataset. The prospective study material was composed of cDNA or gDNA derived from T cells, B-cell-depleted T cells, or PBMCs. The samples were drawn from two sources: the first 160 participants of the ongoing ImmuneRACE study, and 1,254 subjects contributed by 6 global collaborators. Nearly every sample came with metadata listing a de-identified subject ID, COVID-19 status, age in years and sex. A freely available public database, intended as a resource for researchers studying the immune response to SARS-CoV-2, is where the repertoires were released. Where available, HLA class I and class II types were obtained from metadata supplied by the sample provider rather than from assay-based typing.

CDR1 SNHLY and CDR2 FYNNEI were looked up in the germline V gene. From the cysteine up to the phenylalanine, the CDR3 has a length of 12 residues. Only the CDR3 region is kept as DNA, spanning 36 bases read in frame from base 1. At the junction V is shortened by 7 bases and J by 3 bases, with 7 bases in between. The immunoSEQ Assay, a bias-controlled multiplex PCR, was used to amplify TCRbeta CDR3 regions from genomic DNA. The published analysis was carried out like this. Nucleated cell counts per sample were estimated from amplification of reference gene primers within the assay. Sequence reads were collapsed and filtered to measure the absolute abundance of every unique TCRbeta CDR3 rearrangement. For each sample, productive Simpson clonality was calculated as the square root of Simpson's diversity index over productive rearrangements. The table comes from immuneACCESS by way of TCRdb, which keeps in-frame sequences with V and J called. Part of the clones is missing from these tables; in studies checked, under half for an unresolved V gene and the rest for unknown reasons. V and J calls and clone size are those listed in that table; D and trimming were worked out from the DNA. This sample comprises around 270,000 clones, more than 90% of them detected only once. The ten largest clones add up to about 2.5% of the sample.

Broad study findings and their caveats: Clinical and demographic metadata were provided uncurated, with the amount varying by source and participant.

The material sequenced was peripheral blood. This clonotype was obtained from a person aged 18-35 years with COVID-19, enrolled during active disease. The chain is encoded by TRBV2 joined to TRBJ1-5, with the D gene uncertain. The CDR3 region has the sequence CASTQLNQPQHF. The nucleotide sequence reads TGTGCCAGCACACAGCTCAATCAGCCCCAGCATTTT. The full variable domain, completed from the reference TRBV2 and TRBJ1-5 proteins outside the CDR3, reads EPEVTQTPSHQVTQMGQEVILRCVPISNHLYFYWYRQILGQKVEFLVSFYNNEISEKSEIFDDQFSVERPDGSNFTLKIRSTKLEDSAMYFCASTQLNQPQHFGDGTRLSIL.